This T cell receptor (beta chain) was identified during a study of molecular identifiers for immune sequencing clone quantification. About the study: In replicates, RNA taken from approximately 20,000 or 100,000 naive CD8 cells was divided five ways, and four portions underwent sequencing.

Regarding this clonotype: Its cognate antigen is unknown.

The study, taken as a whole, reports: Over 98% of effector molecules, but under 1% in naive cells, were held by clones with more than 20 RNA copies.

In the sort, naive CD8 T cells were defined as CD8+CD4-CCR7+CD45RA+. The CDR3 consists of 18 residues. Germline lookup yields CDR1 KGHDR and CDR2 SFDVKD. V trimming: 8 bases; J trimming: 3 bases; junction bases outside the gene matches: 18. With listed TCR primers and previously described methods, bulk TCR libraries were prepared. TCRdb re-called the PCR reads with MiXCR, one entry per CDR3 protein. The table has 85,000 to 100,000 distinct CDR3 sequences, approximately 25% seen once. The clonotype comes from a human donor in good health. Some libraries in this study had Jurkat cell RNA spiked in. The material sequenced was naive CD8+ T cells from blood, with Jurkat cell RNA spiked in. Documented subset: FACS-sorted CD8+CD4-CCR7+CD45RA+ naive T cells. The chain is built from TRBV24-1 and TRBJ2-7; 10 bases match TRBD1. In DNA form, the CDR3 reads TGTGCCACCACCTTACCGGGACAGGGGCGACCCGAGATCTACGAGCAGTACTTC. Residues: CATTLPGQGRPEIYEQYF.